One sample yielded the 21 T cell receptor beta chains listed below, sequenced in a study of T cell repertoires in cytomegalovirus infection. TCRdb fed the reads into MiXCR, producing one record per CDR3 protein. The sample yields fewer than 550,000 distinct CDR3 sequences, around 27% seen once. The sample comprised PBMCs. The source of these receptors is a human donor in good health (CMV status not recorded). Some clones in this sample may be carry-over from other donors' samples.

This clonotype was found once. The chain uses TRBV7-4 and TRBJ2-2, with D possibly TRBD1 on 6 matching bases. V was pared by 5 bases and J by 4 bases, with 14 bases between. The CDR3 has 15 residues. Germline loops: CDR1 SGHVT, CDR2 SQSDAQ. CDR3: CASSPRGTSTGELFF. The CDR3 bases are TGTGCCAGCAGCCCCCGTGGGACAAGCACCGGGGAGCTGTTTTTT.

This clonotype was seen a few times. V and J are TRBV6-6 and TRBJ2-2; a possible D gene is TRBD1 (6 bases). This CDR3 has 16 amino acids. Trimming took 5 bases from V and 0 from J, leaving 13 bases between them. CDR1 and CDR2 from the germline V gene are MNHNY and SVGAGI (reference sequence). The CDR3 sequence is CASSVSGTSNTGELFF. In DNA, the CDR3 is TGTGCCAGCAGTGTTTCCGGGACATCGAACACCGGGGAGCTGTTTTTT.

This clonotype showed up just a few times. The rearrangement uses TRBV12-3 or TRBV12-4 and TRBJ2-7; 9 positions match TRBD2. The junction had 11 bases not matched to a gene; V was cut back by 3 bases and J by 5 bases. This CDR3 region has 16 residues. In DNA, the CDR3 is TGTGCCAGCAGTTTGGCCGGGCGAGCGGGAGGCGACGAGCAGTACTTC. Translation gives CASSLAGRAGGDEQYF.

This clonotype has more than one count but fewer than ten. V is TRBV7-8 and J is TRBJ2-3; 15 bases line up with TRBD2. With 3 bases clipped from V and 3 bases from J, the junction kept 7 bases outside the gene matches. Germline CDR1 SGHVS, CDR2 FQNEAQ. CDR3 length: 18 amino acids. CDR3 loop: CASSLGAGTSGRTDTQYF. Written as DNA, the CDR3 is TGTGCCAGCAGCTTGGGAGCAGGGACTAGCGGGAGGACAGATACGCAGTATTTT.

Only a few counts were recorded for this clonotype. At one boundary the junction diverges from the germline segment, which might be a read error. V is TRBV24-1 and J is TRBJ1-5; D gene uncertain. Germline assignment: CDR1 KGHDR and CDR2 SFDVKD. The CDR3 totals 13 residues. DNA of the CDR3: TGTGCCACAAGTGGCCGGGTTAATCAGCCCCAGCATTTT. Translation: CATSGRVNQPQHF.

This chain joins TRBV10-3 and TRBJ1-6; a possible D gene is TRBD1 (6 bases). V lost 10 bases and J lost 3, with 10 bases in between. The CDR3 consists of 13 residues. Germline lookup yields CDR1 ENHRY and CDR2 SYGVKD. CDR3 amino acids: CATVQGYNSPLHF. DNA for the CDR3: TGTGCCACCGTACAGGGCTATAATTCACCCCTCCACTTT.

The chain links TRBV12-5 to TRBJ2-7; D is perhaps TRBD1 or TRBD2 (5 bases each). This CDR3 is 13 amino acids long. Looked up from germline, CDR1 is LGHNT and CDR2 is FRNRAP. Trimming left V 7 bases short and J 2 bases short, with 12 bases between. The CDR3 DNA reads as TGTGCTAGTGCCGGGGACCGAGCCTACGAGCAGTACTTC. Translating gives CASAGDRAYEQYF.

The CDR3 DNA reads as TGTGCCAGCAGCTTGGGAGCGGGAGTCGATGAGCAGTTCTTC. This codes for CASSLGAGVDEQFF. The chain carries TRBV5-6 and TRBJ2-1; TRBD2 agrees at 8 bases. Trimming took 0 bases from V and 8 from J; bases not matched to a gene: 4. CDR1 is SGHDT and CDR2 is YYEEEE in the germline V gene. The CDR3 runs 14 residues. The variable domain in full, with the rest retrieved from reference TRBV5-6 and TRBJ2-1, is DAGVTQSPTHLIKTRGQQVTLRCSPKSGHDTVSWYQQALGQGPQFIFQYYEEEERQRGNFPDRFSGHQFPNYSSELNVNALLLGDSALYLCASSLGAGVDEQFFGPGTRLTVL.

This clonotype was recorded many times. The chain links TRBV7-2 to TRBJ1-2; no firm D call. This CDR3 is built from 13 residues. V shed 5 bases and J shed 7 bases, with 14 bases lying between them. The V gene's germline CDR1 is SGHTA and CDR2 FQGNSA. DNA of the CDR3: TGTGCCAGCAGCCCACCGCAAGTGTCTGGCTACACCTTC. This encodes CASSPPQVSGYTF.

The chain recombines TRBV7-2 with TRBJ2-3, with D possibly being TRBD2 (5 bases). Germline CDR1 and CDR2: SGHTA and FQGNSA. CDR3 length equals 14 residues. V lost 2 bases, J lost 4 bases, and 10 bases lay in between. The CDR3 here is CASSLRGIADTQYF. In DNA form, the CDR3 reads TGTGCCAGCAGCTTAAGAGGGATCGCAGATACGCAGTATTTT.

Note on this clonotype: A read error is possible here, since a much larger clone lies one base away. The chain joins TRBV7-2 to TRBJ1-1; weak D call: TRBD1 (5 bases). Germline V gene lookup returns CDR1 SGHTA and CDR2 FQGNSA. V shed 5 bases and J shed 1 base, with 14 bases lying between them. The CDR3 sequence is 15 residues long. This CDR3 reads CASSPRGSQNTEAFF. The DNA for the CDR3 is TGTGCCAGCAGCCCTAGGGGCAGCCAGAACACTGAAGCTTTCTTT.

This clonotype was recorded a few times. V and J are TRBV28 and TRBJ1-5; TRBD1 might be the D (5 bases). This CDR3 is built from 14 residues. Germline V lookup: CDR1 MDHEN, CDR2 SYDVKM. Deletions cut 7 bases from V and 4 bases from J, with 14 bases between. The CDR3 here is CASNTGVGNQPQHF. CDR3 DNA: TGTGCCAGCAACACAGGTGTGGGGAATCAGCCCCAGCATTTT.

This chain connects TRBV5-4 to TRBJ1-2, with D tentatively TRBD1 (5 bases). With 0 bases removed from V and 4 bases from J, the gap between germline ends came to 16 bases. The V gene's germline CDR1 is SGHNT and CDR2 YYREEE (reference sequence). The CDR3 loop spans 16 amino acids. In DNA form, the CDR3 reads TGTGCCAGCAGCTTGGCCGCCGGGACTGTTAGCTATGGCTACACCTTC. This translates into CASSLAAGTVSYGYTF.

The CDR3 spells CAISDRGAHGETQYF. CDR3 bases: TGTGCCATCAGTGATCGGGGGGCTCATGGCGAGACCCAGTACTTC. The genes are TRBV10-3 and TRBJ2-5; possibly TRBD2 for D (7 bases). The germline V gene encodes CDR1 ENHRY and CDR2 SYGVKD. The V end lost 3 bases, the J end lost 5 bases, and 16 bases lay between the germline ends. This CDR3 has 15 residues.

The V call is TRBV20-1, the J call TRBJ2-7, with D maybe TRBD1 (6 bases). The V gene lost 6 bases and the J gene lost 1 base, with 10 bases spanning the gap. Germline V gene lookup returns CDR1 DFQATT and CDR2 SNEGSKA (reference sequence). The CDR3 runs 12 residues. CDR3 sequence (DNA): TGCAGTGCCGAGGGGGATTCCTACGAGCAGTACTTC. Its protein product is CSAEGDSYEQYF.

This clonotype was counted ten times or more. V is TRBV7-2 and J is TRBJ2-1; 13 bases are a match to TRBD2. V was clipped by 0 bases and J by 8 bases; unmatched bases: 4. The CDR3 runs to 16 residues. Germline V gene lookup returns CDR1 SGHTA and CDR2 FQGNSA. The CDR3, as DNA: TGTGCCAGCAGCTTAGCGCGGACTAGCGGGAGCTATGAGCAGTTCTTC. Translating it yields CASSLARTSGSYEQFF.

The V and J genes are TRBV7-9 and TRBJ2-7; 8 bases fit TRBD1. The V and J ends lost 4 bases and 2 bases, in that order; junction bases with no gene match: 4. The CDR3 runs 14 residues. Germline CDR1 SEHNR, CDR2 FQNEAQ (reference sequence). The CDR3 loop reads CASSWTGIPYEQYF. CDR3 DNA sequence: TGTGCCAGCAGCTGGACAGGGATCCCCTACGAGCAGTACTTC.

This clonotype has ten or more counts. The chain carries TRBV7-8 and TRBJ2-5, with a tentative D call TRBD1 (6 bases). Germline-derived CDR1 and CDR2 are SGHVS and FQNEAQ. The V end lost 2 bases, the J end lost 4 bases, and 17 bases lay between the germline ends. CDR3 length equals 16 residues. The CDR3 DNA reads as TGTGCCAGCAGCTTAACAGGGTTGTGGCGAAGAGAGACCCAGTACTTC. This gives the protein CASSLTGLWRRETQYF.

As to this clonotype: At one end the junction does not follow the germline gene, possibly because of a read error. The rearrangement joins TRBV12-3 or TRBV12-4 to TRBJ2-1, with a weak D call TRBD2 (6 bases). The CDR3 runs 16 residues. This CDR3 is CASTLLRLANYNEQFF. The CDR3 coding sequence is TGTGCCAGCACTTTACTGAGGCTAGCGAACTACAATGAGCAGTTCTTC.

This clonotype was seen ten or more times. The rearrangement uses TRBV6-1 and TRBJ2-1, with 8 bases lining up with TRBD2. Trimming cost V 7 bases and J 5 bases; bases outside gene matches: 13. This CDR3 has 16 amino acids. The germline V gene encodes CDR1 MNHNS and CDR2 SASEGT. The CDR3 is CASTLRGSGINNEQFF. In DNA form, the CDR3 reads TGTGCCAGCACCCTGAGGGGTAGCGGGATAAACAATGAGCAGTTCTTC.

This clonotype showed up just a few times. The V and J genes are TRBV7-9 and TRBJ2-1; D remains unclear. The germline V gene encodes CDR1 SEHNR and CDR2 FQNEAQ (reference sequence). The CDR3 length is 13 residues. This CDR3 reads CGTSRSSYNEQFF. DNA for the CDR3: TGTGGCACTTCACGTTCCTCCTACAATGAGCAGTTCTTC.